The clone carrying this TCR beta chain was counted once. Its cognate antigen is unknown. As to treatment: 19 received Ad26.COV2.S at low or high dose, single or two shots; about 5 received placebo; per-sample allocation not given. Day 63 following the first vaccine or placebo injection was when the samples were taken. Germline V gene data show CDR1 as SNHLY and CDR2 as FYNNEI. This CDR3 is 13 amino acids long. V was pared by 6 bases and J by 5 bases, with 13 bases between. The data were obtained in a study of Ad26.COV2.S vaccination and SARS-CoV-2 variants. Study-wide context: Participants got Ad26.COV2.S intramuscularly, once or twice 56 days apart.

The repertoire was sequenced with immunoSEQ multiplex PCR; TCRdb's copy has only in-frame clones and lacks some. The data show 350,000 to 400,000 clones, approximately 90% seen once. Points from the study as a whole: The placebo group had lower spike-specific TCR breadth than the vaccine recipients did. Breadth and depth estimates from TCRs may understate total T cell responses.

This TCR was sampled from a person between 18 and 65 years old who received the Ad26.COV2.S COVID-19 vaccine or a placebo. The V call is TRBV2, the J call TRBJ1-1; unclear D gene. This specimen was peripheral blood, taken in a trial of Ad26.COV2.S vaccine versus placebo. DNA for the CDR3: TGTGCCAGCAGGAGCGGACTTAGGACTGAAGCTTTCTTT. It codes for CASRSGLRTEAFF. Full variable domain (rest looked up from reference TRBV2 and TRBJ1-1): EPEVTQTPSHQVTQMGQEVILRCVPISNHLYFYWYRQILGQKVEFLVSFYNNEISEKSEIFDDQFSVERPDGSNFTLKIRSTKLEDSAMYFCASRSGLRTEAFFGQGTRLTVV.